The 19 T cell receptor beta chains below come from one sample, sequenced in a study of cytomegalovirus exposure and HLA in healthy donors. PCR amplification relied on 60 Vbeta primers (plus 13 Jbeta primers). Produced via immunoSEQ multiplex PCR; TCRdb's table is partial and in-frame only. The sample contains a few hundred thousand clones, about 77% of which appear only once. Sequencing was carried out using PBMCs. These receptors came from a woman aged 25-40 years in good health and CMV-seronegative.

The chain combines TRBV5-6 with TRBJ1-3, with D maybe TRBD1 (5 bases). This CDR3 has 17 residues. Per the germline V gene, CDR1 is SGHDT and CDR2 is YYEEEE. V was shortened by 4 bases and J by 0 bases, with 17 bases between the two germline ends. The DNA of the CDR3 is TGTGCCAGCAGCAACTGGGGCAGGCGCAACTCTGGAAACACCATATATTTT. Translated: CASSNWGRRNSGNTIYF.

The CDR3 region is CASSLSRSTDTQYF. In nucleotides, the CDR3 is TGTGCCAGCAGCTTAAGCAGGAGCACAGATACGCAGTATTTT. The gene calls are TRBV11-2 and TRBJ2-3; D not resolved. The length of the CDR3 is 14 residues. Germline CDR1 is SGHAT and CDR2 is FQNNGV. With 2 bases removed from V and 0 bases from J, the gap between germline ends came to 6 bases.

The chain employs TRBV30 and TRBJ1-5; no clear D. Trimming stripped 1 base from V and 2 bases from J, with 9 bases between. Germline values: CDR1 GTSNPN, CDR2 SVGIG (reference sequence). CDR3 length equals 14 residues. CDR3 nucleotides: TGTGCCTGGAGTGACAGAATTGGCAATCAGCCCCAGCATTTT. This translates into CAWSDRIGNQPQHF.

The V call is TRBV6-1, the J call TRBJ2-7, with 11 nucleotides matching TRBD1. The CDR3 is 16 residues long. The V and J ends lost 1 base and 5 bases, in that order; junction bases with no gene match: 7. Germline CDR1 is MNHNS and CDR2 is SASEGT. Here the CDR3 reads CASSEGGTGGFNEQYF. The CDR3 DNA is TGTGCCAGCAGTGAAGGGGGGACAGGGGGTTTTAACGAGCAGTACTTC.

The chain couples TRBV29-1 to TRBJ1-4; 7 bases are shared with TRBD1. V was pared by 4 bases and J by 6 bases, with 5 bases of the junction left unmatched. This CDR3 spans 13 amino acids. In germline, CDR1 is SQVTM, CDR2 ANQGSEA. The CDR3 region has the DNA TGCAGCGTTGCAGGGGGGAGAGATGAAAAACTGTTTTTT. It is translated as CSVAGGRDEKLFF.

This clone has more than one count but fewer than ten. A read error is likely here: a far larger clone is one base away. The chain recombines TRBV5-6 with TRBJ1-4; D not resolved. From germline, CDR1 is SGHDT and CDR2 YYEEEE. V lost 3 bases to trimming and J lost 1 base, with 7 bases between them. The CDR3 loop spans 14 amino acids. The CDR3 DNA follows: TGTGCCAGCAGCTCCAGTGGAACTAATGAAAAACTGTTTTTT. This translates into CASSSSGTNEKLFF.

The chain joins TRBV10-3 to TRBJ2-2; 7 bases match TRBD1. The CDR3 has 14 residues. Germline V CDR1 and CDR2: ENHRY, SYGVKD. Unmatched junction bases numbered 6, after V lost 3 bases and J lost 8 bases. CDR3 sequence: CAISDTGASGELFF. CDR3 DNA sequence: TGTGCCATCAGTGATACAGGGGCCTCTGGGGAGCTGTTTTTT.

A word on this clone: Other DNA sequences in this sample translate to the same CDR3. The chain has TRBV29-1 and TRBJ1-5, with D possibly TRBD1 on 6 matching bases. CDR3 size: 12 residues. The V end lost 4 bases, the J end lost 4 bases, and 8 bases lay between the germline ends. Germline CDR1 reads SQVTM; CDR2 reads ANQGSEA. The CDR3 nucleotides are TGCAGCGTTGCAGGGGTGAATCAGCCCCAGCATTTT. It is translated as CSVAGVNQPQHF. The variable domain in full, completed from reference TRBV29-1 and TRBJ1-5, reads SAVISQKPSRDICQRGTSLTIQCQVDSQVTMMFWYRQQPGQSLTLIATANQGSEATYESGFVIDKFPISRPNLTFSTLTVSNMSPEDSSIYLCSVAGVNQPQHFGDGTRLSIL.

The table lists this clone with a few counts. V and J are TRBV5-1 and TRBJ2-7; TRBD2 matches at 9 bases. CDR1 SGHRS and CDR2 YFSETQ come from the germline V gene. The CDR3 is 16 residues long. V gave up 2 bases and J gave up 0 bases; unmatched junction bases: 6. The CDR3: CASSLLMTSGSYEQYF. CDR3 DNA: TGCGCCAGCAGCTTACTTATGACTAGCGGCTCCTACGAGCAGTACTTC. The full variable domain, with the rest looked up from reference TRBV5-1 and TRBJ2-7, is KAGVTQTPRYLIKTRGQQVTLSCSPISGHRSVSWYQQTPGQGLQFLFEYFSETQRNKGNFPGRFSGRQFSNSRSEMNVSTLELGDSALYLCASSLLMTSGSYEQYFGPGTRLTVT.

This clone was recorded once. V usage is TRBV11-3 and J usage is TRBJ1-4; 8 positions match TRBD1. There are 15 residues in the CDR3. Germline CDR1 and CDR2: SGHNT and YENEEA. J lost 4 bases, V lost 5 bases, and 6 bases had no gene match. CDR3 amino acids: CASSPRTGLNEKLFF. Written as DNA, the CDR3 is TGTGCCAGCAGCCCCCGGACAGGGCTTAATGAAAAACTGTTTTTT.

This chain connects TRBV18 to TRBJ2-5; D is undetermined. Germline V gives CDR1 KGHSH, CDR2 LQKENI. V was cut by 3 bases and J by 5 bases, with 7 bases left in between. This CDR3 is 12 amino acids long. The CDR3 region is CASSPSKETQYF. DNA of the CDR3: TGTGCCAGCTCACCGAGTAAGGAGACCCAGTACTTC. The full variable domain, completed using reference TRBV18 and TRBJ2-5, is NAGVMQNPRHLVRRRGQEARLRCSPMKGHSHVYWYRQLPEEGLKFMVYLQKENIIDESGMPKERFSAEFPKEGPSILRIQQVVRGDSAAYFCASSPSKETQYFGPGTRLLVL.

This chain uses TRBV4-1 with TRBJ1-5; D is unclear. The V end lost 1 base, the J end lost 6 bases, and 13 bases lay between the germline ends. This CDR3 is 15 amino acids long. Germline-derived CDR1 and CDR2 are MGHRA and YSYEKL. This CDR3 is CASSQGEAVGQPQHF. CDR3 nucleotide sequence: TGCGCCAGCAGCCAAGGGGAGGCAGTCGGTCAGCCCCAGCATTTT.

The chain joins TRBV2 to TRBJ1-5; no clear D. The CDR3 covers 16 residues. Looked up from germline, CDR1 is SNHLY and CDR2 is FYNNEI. The V end was cut by 0 bases, the J end by 2 bases, with 11 bases between. CDR3 loop: CASSEARPAGNQPQHF. The CDR3 DNA reads as TGTGCCAGCAGTGAAGCGCGGCCCGCGGGCAATCAGCCCCAGCATTTT.

In DNA, the CDR3 is TGTGCCAGCGGACGACTAGCGGGGGGGCTGTTTTTTGCCTACAATGAGCAGTTCTTC. Translating gives CASGRLAGGLFFAYNEQFF. This sequence joins TRBV11-2 and TRBJ2-1; 14 bases are shared with TRBD2. Germline V CDR1 and CDR2: SGHAT, FQNNGV. Trimming removed 8 bases from V and 2 bases from J; junction bases left unmatched: 14. The CDR3 length is 19 residues.

This chain connects TRBV19 to TRBJ1-5; TRBD1 might be the D (6 bases). V shed 5 bases and J shed 0 bases, with 17 bases lying between them. This CDR3 comprises 17 residues. Germline V CDR1 and CDR2: LNHDA, SQIVND (reference sequence). CDR3: CASSPPYRVDSNQPQHF. CDR3 DNA sequence: TGTGCCAGTAGTCCCCCATACAGGGTGGATAGCAATCAGCCCCAGCATTTT.

V and J are TRBV14 and TRBJ2-1; D is unresolved. Trimming removed 0 bases from V and 3 bases from J, with 6 bases in between. This CDR3 has 14 residues. Per the germline V gene, CDR1 is SGHDN and CDR2 is FVKESK. As DNA, the CDR3 is TGTGCCAGCAGCCAAGATCAGTTCTACAATGAGCAGTTCTTC. Encoded protein: CASSQDQFYNEQFF.

V gene TRBV18 combines with J gene TRBJ1-2; TRBD1 is a possible D gene (5 bases). Trimming shortened V by 7 bases and J by 5 bases, and 14 bases separated the two germline ends. Germline V gives CDR1 KGHSH, CDR2 LQKENI. This CDR3 comprises 13 residues. The CDR3 region has the DNA TGTGCCAGCTTCGAGACGGGACTTTATGGCTACACCTTC. It codes for CASFETGLYGYTF.

This sequence joins TRBV6-5 and TRBJ1-2; tentatively, D is TRBD1 (5 bases). This CDR3 spans 13 amino acids. Trimming took 6 bases from V and 4 from J, leaving 12 bases between them. The germline CDR1 and CDR2 sequences are MNHEY and SVGAGI. This CDR3 reads CASSVTGPYGYTF. The CDR3 DNA is TGTGCCAGCAGCGTAACAGGCCCCTATGGCTACACCTTC.

This rearrangement joins TRBV7-3 to TRBJ2-3, with 7 positions matching TRBD1. The CDR3 totals 15 residues. Trimming cost V 1 base and J 2 bases; bases outside gene matches: 3. Germline V gene lookup returns CDR1 SGHTA and CDR2 FQGTGA. As DNA, the CDR3 is TGTGCCAGCAGCTTAAGGACAGGCCTCACAGATACGCAGTATTTT. This translates into CASSLRTGLTDTQYF.